Following are 30 T cell receptor beta chains from one sample sequenced in a study of T cell changes during pregnancy in multiple sclerosis (dated by TCRdb to about 2019). Libraries were made using the immunoSEQ multiplex PCR assay. Sourced from immuneACCESS, this table was stored by TCRdb with only in-frame sequences that have V and J called. A share of the clones is absent; for the studies checked, an unresolved V gene accounts for under half, and the remainder has no known explanation. This sample has about 77,000 clones in its table, and about 91% of those were observed once. Clones ranked in the top ten supply around 1.8% of the sample. The material was peripheral blood, obtained before pregnancy. The receptor source for this set is a female donor with multiple sclerosis, enrolled in a pregnancy study.

The CDR3 DNA is TGTGCCAGCAGTGAACAGTCAGGGACAGGGGAATTCTTC. As protein: CASSEQSGTGEFF. This chain uses TRBV6-1 with TRBJ2-1; 10 bases line up with TRBD1. The CDR3 extends over 13 amino acids. CDR1 MNHNS and CDR2 SASEGT come from the germline V gene. Germline trimming cut 2 bases from V and 16 bases from J; bases unmatched to any gene: 8.

The chain is built from TRBV5-4 and TRBJ2-5; weak D call: TRBD2 (5 bases). The germline gives CDR1 SGHNT, CDR2 YYREEE (reference sequence). The CDR3 runs to 15 residues. The ends were cut back, 1 base at V and 2 bases at J, with 12 bases in the middle. The CDR3 region has the DNA TGTGCCAGCAGCTTGAGGGCAGGAGGTCAAGAGACCCAGTACTTC. Translated, it gives CASSLRAGGQETQYF. Complete variable domain (other parts from reference TRBV5-4 and TRBJ2-5): ETGVTQSPTHLIKTRGQQVTLRCSSQSGHNTVSWYQQALGQGPQFIFQYYREEENGRGNFPPRFSGLQFPNYSSELNVNALELDDSALYLCASSLRAGGQETQYFGPGTRLLVL.

The chain links TRBV6-1 to TRBJ1-1, with D unclear. The CDR3 loop spans 14 amino acids. The V and J ends lost 5 bases and 3 bases respectively, with 13 bases between them. Germline loops: CDR1 MNHNS, CDR2 SASEGT. The CDR3 DNA reads TGTGCCAGCAGTCCAGCGGGTCCGGACACTGAAGCTTTCTTT. This sequence encodes CASSPAGPDTEAFF.

The J gene is TRBJ1-3, the V gene TRBV19; D is unresolved. CDR3 length: 15 amino acids. With 4 bases removed from V and 3 bases from J, the gap between germline ends came to 13 bases. Germline CDR1 is LNHDA and CDR2 is SQIVND (reference sequence). For the CDR3, the DNA is TGTGCCAGTAGTAAATCCGGCAGGTTTGGAAACACCATATATTTT. Amino acids: CASSKSGRFGNTIYF. Variable domain in full (rest from reference TRBV19 and TRBJ1-3): DGGITQSPKYLFRKEGQNVTLSCEQNLNHDAMYWYRQDPGQGLRLIYYSQIVNDFQKGDIAEGYSVSREKKESFPLTVTSAQKNPTAFYLCASSKSGRFGNTIYFGEGSWLTVV.

The chain combines TRBV5-4 with TRBJ1-1; 8 nucleotides match TRBD1. Per the germline V gene, CDR1 is SGHNT and CDR2 is YYREEE (reference sequence). V shed 0 bases and J 6 bases; nucleotides not matched to a gene: 4. This CDR3 comprises 14 residues. The CDR3 DNA follows: TGTGCCAGCAGCTTGGACAGGGGGGGGGCTGAAGCTTTCTTT. Its translation is CASSLDRGGAEAFF. Full variable domain (outside the CDR3, taken from reference TRBV5-4 and TRBJ1-1): ETGVTQSPTHLIKTRGQQVTLRCSSQSGHNTVSWYQQALGQGPQFIFQYYREEENGRGNFPPRFSGLQFPNYSSELNVNALELDDSALYLCASSLDRGGAEAFFGQGTRLTVV.

The V gene is TRBV5-1, the J gene TRBJ2-7; perhaps TRBD2 as D (6 bases). Between the trimmed V and J ends, which lost 1 base and 2 bases, there was a span of 22 bases. Germline values: CDR1 SGHRS, CDR2 YFSETQ. This CDR3 region has 18 residues. The CDR3 coding sequence is TGCGCCAGCAGCTTGTTAAGGTCCGTAGGCGGGGCAACCTACGAGCAGTACTTC. Translating it yields CASSLLRSVGGATYEQYF.

The CDR3 nucleotides are TGTGCCAGCACCCCTAGATCCTACGAGCAGTACTTC. Its translation: CASTPRSYEQYF. This chain links TRBV6-1 with TRBJ2-7; D not certain. This CDR3 is built from 12 residues. Trimming left V 7 bases short and J 1 base short, with 8 bases between. CDR1 and CDR2 from the germline V gene are MNHNS and SASEGT.

This chain links TRBV7-3 with TRBJ2-3, with D tentatively TRBD2 (6 bases). CDR1 is SGHTA and CDR2 is FQGTGA in the germline V gene. The CDR3 is 15 residues long. With 2 bases removed from V and 1 base from J, the gap between germline ends came to 10 bases. CDR3 residues: CASSLGGFGTDTQYF. CDR3 bases: TGTGCCAGCAGCTTAGGGGGGTTTGGCACAGATACGCAGTATTTT.

The chain employs TRBV2 and TRBJ1-2; D perhaps matches TRBD1 (6 bases). Looked up from germline, CDR1 is SNHLY and CDR2 is FYNNEI. CDR3 length: 15 amino acids. The V gene lost 5 bases and the J gene lost 7 bases, with 20 bases spanning the gap. DNA of the CDR3: TGTGCCAGCAGTACCACAGGGAATTGGTTCGTTGGCTACACCTTC. Its translation: CASSTTGNWFVGYTF.

This clone was recorded once. The rearrangement uses TRBV5-1 and TRBJ2-3; D possibly corresponds to TRBD2 (5 bases). V lost 5 bases, J lost 1 base, and 26 bases lay in between. The CDR3 runs to 19 residues. Germline V gene data show CDR1 as SGHRS and CDR2 as YFSETQ. CDR3 nucleotides: TGCGCCAGCAGGGCTTCCCGGGATACTCTAATCATGGGCACAGATACGCAGTATTTT. It codes for CASRASRDTLIMGTDTQYF.

This chain links TRBV10-2 with TRBJ1-1; 7 bases are a match to TRBD1. Germline V gene lookup returns CDR1 WSHSY and CDR2 SAAADI. The CDR3 consists of 18 residues. V lost 7 bases, J lost 9 bases, and 26 bases stayed unmatched. This CDR3 reads CASIDRQGETSQGPQAFF. The CDR3 DNA follows: TGCGCCAGCATCGATAGACAGGGAGAAACATCACAGGGGCCTCAAGCTTTCTTT.

This rearrangement joins TRBV7-6 to TRBJ1-2; 10 bases are shared with TRBD1. Per germline, CDR1 SGHVS and CDR2 FNYEAQ. The J segment lost 8 bases and the V segment lost 5 bases, leaving 8 bases of the junction unmatched. The CDR3 spans 14 residues. The CDR3 spells CASSLGTGAGGYTF. The CDR3 DNA follows: TGTGCCAGCAGCCTCGGGACAGGGGCGGGCGGCTACACCTTC.

The chain combines TRBV19 with TRBJ1-3; TRBD1 might be the D (6 bases). The CDR3 has 15 residues. Germline V gene data show CDR1 as LNHDA and CDR2 as SQIVND (reference sequence). Deletions cut 7 bases from V and 2 bases from J, with 15 bases between. CDR3 amino acids: CASTERTVTGNTIYF. In nucleotides, the CDR3 is TGTGCCAGTACGGAACGGACAGTAACTGGAAACACCATATATTTT.

This chain's CDR3 is CASSEAGGSYNEQFF. The DNA for the CDR3 is TGTGCCAGCAGTGAAGCGGGGGGCTCCTACAATGAGCAGTTCTTC. This sequence joins TRBV6-4 and TRBJ2-1, with 9 nucleotides matching TRBD2. Germline assignment: CDR1 MRHNA and CDR2 SNTAGT. The CDR3 runs 15 residues. Trimming removed 3 bases from V and 0 bases from J; junction bases left unmatched: 0.

This clone was seen once. J is TRBJ2-4 and V is TRBV29-1; perhaps TRBD2 as D (5 bases). V was clipped by 2 bases and J by 0 bases, with 11 bases between them. The CDR3 consists of 15 residues. CDR1 is SQVTM and CDR2 is ANQGSEA in the germline V gene. Here the CDR3 reads CSVEHGGRAKNIQYF. In DNA form, the CDR3 reads TGCAGCGTTGAACACGGAGGTAGAGCCAAAAACATTCAGTACTTC. Full variable domain (remainder filled in from reference TRBV29-1 and TRBJ2-4): SAVISQKPSRDICQRGTSLTIQCQVDSQVTMMFWYRQQPGQSLTLIATANQGSEATYESGFVIDKFPISRPNLTFSTLTVSNMSPEDSSIYLCSVEHGGRAKNIQYFGAGTRLSVL.

This clone was counted between two and nine times. The chain has TRBV13 and TRBJ1-2; 9 bases are shared with TRBD1. J was trimmed by 6 bases and V by 7 bases; bases with no gene match: 6. CDR3 length: 13 residues. Germline V gives CDR1 PRHDT, CDR2 FYEKMQ (reference sequence). CDR3 coding DNA: TGTGCCAGCACTTACGACAGGGGGAATGGCTACACCTTC. Encoded protein: CASTYDRGNGYTF.

The rearrangement joins TRBV5-4 to TRBJ2-5; unclear D gene. CDR3 size: 13 residues. In germline, CDR1 is SGHNT, CDR2 YYREEE (reference sequence). Trimming stripped 4 bases from V and 1 base from J, with 8 bases between. CDR3 nucleotides: TGTGCCAGCAGCCCTATCTTCCAAGAGACCCAGTACTTC. Protein product: CASSPIFQETQYF.

This chain uses TRBV11-1 with TRBJ2-1, with 7 positions matching TRBD1. The CDR3 spans 18 residues. Germline V gene sequence: CDR1 SGHAT, CDR2 FQDESV (reference sequence). V dropped 5 bases and J dropped 8; count of bases not matched to a gene: 21. The CDR3 loop reads CASSRHRGQPSKLDEQFF. The CDR3 nucleotides are TGTGCCAGCAGCCGGCATAGGGGACAGCCCTCGAAATTGGATGAGCAGTTCTTC.

V gene TRBV10-3 combines with J gene TRBJ2-5, with 7 bases lining up with TRBD2. The V gene's germline CDR1 is ENHRY and CDR2 SYGVKD. V shed 3 bases and J 2 bases; nucleotides not matched to a gene: 6. This CDR3 has 15 residues. The CDR3 DNA follows: TGTGCCATCAGTGATCCAGCGGGGAGGCAAGAGACCCAGTACTTC. Its translation: CAISDPAGRQETQYF.

This chain uses TRBV11-3 with TRBJ2-2; a possible D gene is TRBD1 (5 bases). Germline V gene data show CDR1 as SGHNT and CDR2 as YENEEA. Trimming removed 5 bases from V and 4 bases from J, with 8 bases in between. This CDR3 has 13 amino acids. The chain's CDR3 is CASSPGITGELFF. The CDR3 nucleotides are TGTGCCAGCAGCCCAGGGATCACCGGGGAGCTGTTTTTT.

The CDR3 loop reads CSVTPRLGTGRSYEQYF. In DNA form, the CDR3 reads TGCAGCGTTACCCCAAGGCTTGGGACAGGGAGGTCTTACGAGCAGTACTTC. This chain links TRBV29-1 with TRBJ2-7; 9 nucleotides align to TRBD1. This CDR3 is built from 17 residues. Germline CDR1 SQVTM, CDR2 ANQGSEA. V dropped 5 bases and J dropped 4; count of bases not matched to a gene: 18.

The CDR3 spells CASSGPGTGLEQYF. CDR3 bases: TGTGCCAGCAGCGGCCCCGGGACAGGGCTCGAGCAGTACTTC. The chain uses TRBV7-9 and TRBJ2-7, with 9 nucleotides matching TRBD1. CDR1 and CDR2 (germline): SEHNR, FQNEAQ (reference sequence). The J segment lost 6 bases and the V segment lost 5 bases, leaving 8 bases of the junction unmatched. This CDR3 spans 14 amino acids.

The CDR3 DNA sequence: TGTGCCAGCAGTCCCCAGGGGACCTATAATTCACCCCTCCACTTT. The encoded protein is CASSPQGTYNSPLHF. The V gene is TRBV6-5, the J gene TRBJ1-6; D perhaps matches TRBD1 (6 bases). V lost 5 bases, J lost 2 bases, and 10 bases lay in between. Germline V gene lookup returns CDR1 MNHEY and CDR2 SVGAGI. The CDR3 is 15 amino acids.

V usage is TRBV7-9 and J usage is TRBJ1-5; 8 bases are shared with TRBD1. Germline V gene data show CDR1 as SEHNR and CDR2 as FQNEAQ (reference sequence). CDR3 length: 14 residues. The junction had 5 bases not matched to a gene; V was cut back by 5 bases and J by 5 bases. The chain's CDR3 is CASSPDRGDQPQHF. CDR3 coding DNA: TGTGCCAGCAGCCCTGACAGGGGTGATCAGCCCCAGCATTTT.

The chain employs TRBV6-5 and TRBJ1-6; a possible D gene is TRBD1 (6 bases). The germline V and J ends were trimmed by 7 bases and 11 bases, with 21 bases remaining between them. Germline V gene sequence: CDR1 MNHEY, CDR2 SVGAGI. CDR3 length equals 15 residues. CDR3 bases: TGTGCCAGCACTAACCAAGGCGGGGGGGCTACACCCCTCCACTTT. It yields the protein CASTNQGGGATPLHF.

The CDR3 coding sequence is TGTGCCAGCAGCTTGGACGGGGAGGCCTATTCACCCCTCCACTTT. As protein: CASSLDGEAYSPLHF. V usage is TRBV5-4 and J usage is TRBJ1-6; D is unresolved. Germline lookup yields CDR1 SGHNT and CDR2 YYREEE (reference sequence). The CDR3 is 15 amino acids. V was shortened by 0 bases and J by 8 bases, with 12 bases between the two germline ends. Looking up the rest from reference TRBV5-4 and TRBJ1-6 gives the full variable domain: ETGVTQSPTHLIKTRGQQVTLRCSSQSGHNTVSWYQQALGQGPQFIFQYYREEENGRGNFPPRFSGLQFPNYSSELNVNALELDDSALYLCASSLDGEAYSPLHFGNGTRLTVT.

This clone was seen more than once but under ten times. The chain combines TRBV9 with TRBJ1-3; a weak D match, TRBD1 (6 bases). The CDR3 length is 14 residues. The germline V and J ends were trimmed by 0 bases and 4 bases, with 8 bases remaining between them. CDR1 and CDR2 (germline): SGDLS, YYNGEE. CDR3 protein: CASSVDTGGNTIYF. The CDR3, as DNA: TGTGCCAGCAGCGTAGACACAGGGGGAAACACCATATATTTT.

The chain couples TRBV13 to TRBJ2-3; 10 nucleotides align to TRBD2. The CDR3 runs 16 residues. The V gene's germline CDR1 is PRHDT and CDR2 FYEKMQ (reference sequence). V gave up 5 bases and J gave up 2 bases; unmatched junction bases: 7. CDR3 sequence reads: CASSKRGGRDTDTQYF. DNA of the CDR3: TGTGCCAGCAGCAAGCGGGGGGGCCGCGACACAGATACGCAGTATTTT.

As DNA, the CDR3 is TGTGCCAGTAGTATATCGGGGAGCAATCAGCCCCAGCATTTT. Protein product: CASSISGSNQPQHF. The genes are TRBV19 and TRBJ1-5; D is unclear. The length of the CDR3 is 14 residues. Trimming took off 2 bases at V and 1 base at J, with 6 bases between the two ends. Germline assignment: CDR1 LNHDA and CDR2 SQIVND (reference sequence).

J is TRBJ2-3 and V is TRBV28, with D possibly being TRBD2 (7 bases). The germline gives CDR1 MDHEN, CDR2 SYDVKM. CDR3 length: 19 amino acids. V gave up 6 bases and J gave up 1 base, with 26 bases separating them. DNA for the CDR3: TGTGCCAGCAGCGACCCATGGGGGGGGGCGGGGTGGCGCACAGATACGCAGTATTTT. Protein sequence: CASSDPWGGAGWRTDTQYF.